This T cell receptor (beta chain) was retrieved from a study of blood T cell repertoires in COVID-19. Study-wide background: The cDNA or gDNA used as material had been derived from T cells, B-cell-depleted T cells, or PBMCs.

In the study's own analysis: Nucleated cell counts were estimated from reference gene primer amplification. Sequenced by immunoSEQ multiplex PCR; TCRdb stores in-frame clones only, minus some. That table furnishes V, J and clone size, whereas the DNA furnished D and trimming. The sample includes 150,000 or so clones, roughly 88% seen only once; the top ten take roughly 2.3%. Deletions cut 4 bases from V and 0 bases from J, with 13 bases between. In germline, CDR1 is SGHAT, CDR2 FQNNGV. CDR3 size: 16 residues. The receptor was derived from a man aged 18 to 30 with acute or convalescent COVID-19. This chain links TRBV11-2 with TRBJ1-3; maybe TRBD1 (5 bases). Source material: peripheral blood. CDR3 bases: TGTGCCAGCAGCTCGTTTGGGGCCACCTCTGGAAACACCATATATTTT. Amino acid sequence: CASSSFGATSGNTIYF.